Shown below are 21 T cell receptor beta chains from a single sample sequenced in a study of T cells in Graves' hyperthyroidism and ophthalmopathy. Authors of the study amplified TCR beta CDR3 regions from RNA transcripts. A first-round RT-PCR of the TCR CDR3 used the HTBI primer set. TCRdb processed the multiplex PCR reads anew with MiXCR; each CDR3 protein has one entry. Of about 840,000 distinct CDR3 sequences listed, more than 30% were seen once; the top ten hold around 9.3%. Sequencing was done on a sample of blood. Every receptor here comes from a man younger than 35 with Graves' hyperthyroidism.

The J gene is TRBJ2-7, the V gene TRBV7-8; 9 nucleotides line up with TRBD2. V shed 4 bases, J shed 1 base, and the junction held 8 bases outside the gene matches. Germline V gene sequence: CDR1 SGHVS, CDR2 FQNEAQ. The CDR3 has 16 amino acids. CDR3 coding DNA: TGTGCCAGCAGCTCGAACAGCGGGGGGACTTCCTACGAGCAGTACTTC. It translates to CASSSNSGGTSYEQYF.

The DNA for the CDR3 is TGTGCCAGCAGCTCAACAGCAGGGTTTTCATTGGAGACCCAGTACTTC. Translation gives CASSSTAGFSLETQYF. The rearrangement uses TRBV7-9 and TRBJ2-5, with D maybe TRBD1 (5 bases). Trimming took 4 bases from V and 5 from J, leaving 20 bases between them. From germline, CDR1 is SEHNR and CDR2 FQNEAQ (reference sequence). The CDR3 is made up of 16 amino acids.

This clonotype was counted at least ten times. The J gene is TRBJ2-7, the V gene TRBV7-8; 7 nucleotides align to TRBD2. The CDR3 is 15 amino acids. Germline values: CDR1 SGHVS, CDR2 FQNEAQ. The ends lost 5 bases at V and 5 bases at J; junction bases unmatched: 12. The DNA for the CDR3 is TGTGCCAGCAGCCCCAGCGGGGCCTTGGGGCACGAGCAGTACTTC. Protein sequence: CASSPSGALGHEQYF.

DNA for the CDR3: TGTGCCAGCAGTGTTCCGGGACAGGGGACCTATGGCTACACCTTC. It yields the protein CASSVPGQGTYGYTF. This sequence joins TRBV25-1 and TRBJ1-2; 10 nucleotides align to TRBD1. The CDR3 is 15 amino acids. CDR1 and CDR2 (germline): MGHDK, SYGVNS. With 4 bases clipped from V and 4 bases from J, the junction kept 6 bases outside the gene matches.

The CDR3 DNA sequence: TGTGCCAGCAGCCCCACGACTAGCGGGAGTAAGGAGACCCAGTACTTC. This sequence encodes CASSPTTSGSKETQYF. The gene calls are TRBV12-3 or TRBV12-4 and TRBJ2-5, with 12 bases identical to TRBD2. Trimming took 6 bases from V and 5 from J; bases not matched to a gene: 10. This CDR3 region has 16 residues.

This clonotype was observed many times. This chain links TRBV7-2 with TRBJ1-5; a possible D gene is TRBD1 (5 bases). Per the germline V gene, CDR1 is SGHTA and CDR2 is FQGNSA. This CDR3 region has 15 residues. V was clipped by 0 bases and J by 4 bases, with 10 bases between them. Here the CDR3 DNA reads TGTGCCAGCAGCTTAGCACCCGGGGCAAATCAGCCCCAGCATTTT. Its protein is CASSLAPGANQPQHF.

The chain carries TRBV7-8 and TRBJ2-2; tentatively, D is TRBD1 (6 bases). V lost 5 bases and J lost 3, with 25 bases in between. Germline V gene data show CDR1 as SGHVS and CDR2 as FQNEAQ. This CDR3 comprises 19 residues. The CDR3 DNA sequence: TGTGCCAGCAGCACCCCCTCCCGCAGCAGGGGACGTGACACCGGGGAGCTGTTTTTT. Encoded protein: CASSTPSRSRGRDTGELFF.

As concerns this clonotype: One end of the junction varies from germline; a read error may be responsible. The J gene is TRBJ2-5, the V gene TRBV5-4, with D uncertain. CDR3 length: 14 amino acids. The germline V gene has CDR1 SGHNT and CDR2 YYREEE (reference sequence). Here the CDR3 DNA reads TGCGCCAGCAGTGCGACCCGGCCCCAAGAGACCCAGTACTTC. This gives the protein CASSATRPQETQYF. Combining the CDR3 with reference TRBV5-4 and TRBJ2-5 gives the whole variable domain ETGVTQSPTHLIKTRGQQVTLRCSSQSGHNTVSWYQQALGQGPQFIFQYYREEENGRGNFPPRFSGLQFPNYSSELNVNALELDDSALYLCASSATRPQETQYFGPGTRLLVL.

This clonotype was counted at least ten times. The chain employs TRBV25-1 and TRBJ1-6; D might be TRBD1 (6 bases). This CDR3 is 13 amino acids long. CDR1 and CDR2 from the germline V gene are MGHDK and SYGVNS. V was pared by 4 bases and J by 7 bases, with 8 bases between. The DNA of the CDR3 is TGTGCCAGCAGTGTTACAGGGAATTCACCCCTCCACTTT. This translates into CASSVTGNSPLHF.

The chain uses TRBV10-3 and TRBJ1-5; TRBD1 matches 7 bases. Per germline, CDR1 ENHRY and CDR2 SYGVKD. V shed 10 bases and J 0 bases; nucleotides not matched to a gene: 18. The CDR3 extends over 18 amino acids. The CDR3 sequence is CANKGGRILMYSNQPQHF. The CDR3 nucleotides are TGTGCCAACAAAGGGGGCCGTATCCTTATGTATAGCAATCAGCCCCAGCATTTT.

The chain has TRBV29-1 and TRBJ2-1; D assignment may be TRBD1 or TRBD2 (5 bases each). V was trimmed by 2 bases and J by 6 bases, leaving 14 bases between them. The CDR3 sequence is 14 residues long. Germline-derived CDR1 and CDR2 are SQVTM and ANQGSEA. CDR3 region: CSVEWGAGSNEQFF. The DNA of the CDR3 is TGCAGCGTTGAATGGGGAGCAGGGAGCAATGAGCAGTTCTTC.

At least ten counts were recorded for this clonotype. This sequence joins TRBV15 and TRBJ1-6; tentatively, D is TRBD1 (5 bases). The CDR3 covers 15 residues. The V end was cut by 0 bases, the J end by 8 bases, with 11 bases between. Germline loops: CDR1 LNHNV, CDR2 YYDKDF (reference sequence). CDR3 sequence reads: CATSRDLGGDSPLHF. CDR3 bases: TGTGCCACCAGCAGAGATTTGGGAGGGGATTCACCCCTCCACTTT.

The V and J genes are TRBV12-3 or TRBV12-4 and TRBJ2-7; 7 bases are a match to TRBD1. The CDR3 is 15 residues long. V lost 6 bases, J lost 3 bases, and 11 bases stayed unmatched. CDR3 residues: CASSSTGVVFYEQYF. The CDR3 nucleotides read TGTGCCAGCAGCAGCACAGGGGTCGTATTCTACGAGCAGTACTTC.

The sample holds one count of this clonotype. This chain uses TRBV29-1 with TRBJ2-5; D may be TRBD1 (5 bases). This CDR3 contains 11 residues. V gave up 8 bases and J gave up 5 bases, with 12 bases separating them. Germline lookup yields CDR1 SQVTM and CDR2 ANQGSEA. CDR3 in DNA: TGCAGCTTGGGGCAGGGCGAGACCCAGTACTTC. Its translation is CSLGQGETQYF.

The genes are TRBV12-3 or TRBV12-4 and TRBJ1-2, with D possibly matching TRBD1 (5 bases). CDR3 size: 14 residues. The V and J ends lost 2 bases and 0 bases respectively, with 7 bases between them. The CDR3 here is CASSLIQANYGYTF. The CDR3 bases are TGTGCCAGCAGTTTAATACAGGCTAACTATGGCTACACCTTC.

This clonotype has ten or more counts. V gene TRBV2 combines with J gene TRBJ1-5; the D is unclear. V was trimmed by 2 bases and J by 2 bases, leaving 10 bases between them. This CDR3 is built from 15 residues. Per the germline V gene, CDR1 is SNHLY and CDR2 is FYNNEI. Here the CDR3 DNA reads TGTGCCAGCAGTGAAAGAATGATCGGCAATCAGCCCCAGCATTTT. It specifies CASSERMIGNQPQHF.

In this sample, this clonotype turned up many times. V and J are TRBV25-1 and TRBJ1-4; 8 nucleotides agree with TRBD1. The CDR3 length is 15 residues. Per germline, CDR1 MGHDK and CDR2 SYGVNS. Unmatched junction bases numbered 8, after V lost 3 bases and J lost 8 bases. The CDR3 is CASSDPQGAREKLFF. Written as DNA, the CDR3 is TGTGCCAGCAGTGACCCTCAGGGGGCGCGAGAAAAACTGTTTTTT.

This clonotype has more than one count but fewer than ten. This CDR3 reads CASSLDREYEQYF. Here the CDR3 DNA reads TGCGCCAGCAGCTTGGACAGGGAGTACGAGCAGTACTTC. V usage is TRBV5-1 and J usage is TRBJ2-7; D is possibly TRBD1 (6 bases). The CDR3 covers 13 residues. From germline, CDR1 is SGHRS and CDR2 YFSETQ. The V and J ends lost 0 bases and 4 bases respectively, with 8 bases between them.

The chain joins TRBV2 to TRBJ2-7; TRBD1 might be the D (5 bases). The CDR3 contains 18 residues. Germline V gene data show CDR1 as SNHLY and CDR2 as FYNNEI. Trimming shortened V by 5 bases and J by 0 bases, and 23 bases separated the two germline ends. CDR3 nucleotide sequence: TGTGCCAGCAGTTACTCCCCCGGGTACCCAGGGTCCTCCTACGAGCAGTACTTC. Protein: CASSYSPGYPGSSYEQYF.

CDR3 nucleotide sequence: TGTGCCAGTAGTGGACAGGGGGATATACCCCATCAGCCCCAGCATTTT. Translating gives CASSGQGDIPHQPQHF. V usage is TRBV19 and J usage is TRBJ1-5; 10 nucleotides agree with TRBD1. Germline CDR1 is LNHDA and CDR2 is SQIVND (reference sequence). CDR3 size: 16 residues. Germline trimming cut 5 bases from V and 5 bases from J; bases unmatched to any gene: 9.

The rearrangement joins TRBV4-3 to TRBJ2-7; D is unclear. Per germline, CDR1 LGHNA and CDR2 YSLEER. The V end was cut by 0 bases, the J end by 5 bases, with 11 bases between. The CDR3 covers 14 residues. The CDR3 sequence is CASSQEDAGDEQYF. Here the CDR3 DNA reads TGCGCCAGCAGCCAAGAAGACGCCGGCGACGAGCAGTACTTC.